This is a list of T cell receptor beta chains from one sample in a study of PD-1 blockade in classical Hodgkin lymphoma. This table comes from immunoSEQ multiplex PCR, and its TCRdb copy is limited to in-frame clones, with some not included. The table shows about 22,000 clones, with around 81% occurring only once. This sample comprised peripheral blood mononuclear cells (PBMCs), obtained before the second cycle of nivolumab. These receptors were obtained from a human donor with classical Hodgkin lymphoma. Both conserved end residues are part of each CDR3. The D gene is left open where the match is weak.

TRBV5-6,-,CASSSGVVGEAFF
TRBV10-3,-,CAISERPNTEAFF
TRBV2,TRBD1,CASSERAGGNTGELFF
TRBV18,-,CASSPRQTYGSGANVLTF
TRBV5-1,TRBD1,CASSLQGAAGNTIYF
TRBV5-4,-,CASSLWVGGLDEQYF
TRBV10-2,TRBD2,CASRPTSGPDTQYF
TRBV9,TRBD2,CASSETSGRGWIDTQYF
TRBV20-1,-,CSAPLRGAWAF
TRBV27,TRBD2,CASSLIAGGHEQFF
TRBV19,-,CASSIRTVGELFF
TRBV7-9,-,CASSLGWDTNQPQHF
TRBV10-1,-,CASRPMDRLNTEAFF
TRBV15,TRBD2,CATLGLAGNEQFF
TRBV7-2,-,CASSLARGSLTEAFF
TRBV7-2,-,CASSLNPTDNYGYTF
TRBV6-5,TRBD1,CASSYFGTAKGGLLLF
TRBV7-6,-,CASSLEGFRGPGGYNSPLHF
TRBV6-6,-,CASSPIGGELFF
TRBV7-2,-,CASSLRLYNEQFF
TRBV27,TRBD1,CASSLGTGLAYGYTF
TRBV2,-,CASSEARGQSQFSYNSPLHF
TRBV6-1,-,CASSPNLQALGFF
TRBV11-3,TRBD2,CASSLRDSGGTDTQYF
TRBV30,-,CAWTYRAGHEQYF
TRBV7-2,-,CASSLTPRYEQYF
TRBV27,-,CASSSLTLTTDTQYF
TRBV4-1,-,CASSQVSRQGSYEQYF
TRBV19,-,CASKSREQPQHF
TRBV18,-,CASSPPRRSEKNEQFF
TRBV10-3,-,CAITEGRAYEQYF
TRBV7-8,TRBD1,CASSLGQGGYGYTF
TRBV27,-,CASSLDGLSNYGYTF
TRBV28,-,CASSLVLTGAGEQTSYEQYF
TRBV15,TRBD1,CATSRGDSKSFF
TRBV5-4,-,CASSFPESPNTIYF
TRBV11-3,TRBD2,CASSPRTSLVTDTQYF
TRBV27,-,CASSWSGGAQGYTF
TRBV30,-,CAWSFTAGYTF
TRBV6-1,-,CASSRQPNQPQHF
TRBV18,TRBD1,CASSPNEKTGEAFF
TRBV5-1,-,CASSLVSDYEQYF
TRBV30,TRBD1,CAYEGQNQETQYF
TRBV5-4,-,CASSPLQGVGEQYF
TRBV7-9,-,CASSPADRINNEQFF
TRBV14,-,CASSQVVTTHTEAFF
TRBV2,-,CASTPSRIYGYTF
TRBV6-5,TRBD1,CASSYSQGSYNSPLHF